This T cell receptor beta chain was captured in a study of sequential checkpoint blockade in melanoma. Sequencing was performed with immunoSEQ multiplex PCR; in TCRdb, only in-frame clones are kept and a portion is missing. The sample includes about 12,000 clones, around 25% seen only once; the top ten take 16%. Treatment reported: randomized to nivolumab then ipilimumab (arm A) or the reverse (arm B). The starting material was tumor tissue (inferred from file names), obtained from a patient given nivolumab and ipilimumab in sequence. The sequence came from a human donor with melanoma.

For the CDR3, the DNA is TGTGCCAGCACCCAGACAGGGGGCCTCTCCTACGAGCAGTACTTC. It specifies CASTQTGGLSYEQYF. The chain combines TRBV25-1 with TRBJ2-7; 10 bases fit TRBD1. Germline V gene data show CDR1 as MGHDK and CDR2 as SYGVNS. The junction had 6 bases not matched to a gene; V was cut back by 7 bases and J by 0 bases. The CDR3 is made up of 15 amino acids.